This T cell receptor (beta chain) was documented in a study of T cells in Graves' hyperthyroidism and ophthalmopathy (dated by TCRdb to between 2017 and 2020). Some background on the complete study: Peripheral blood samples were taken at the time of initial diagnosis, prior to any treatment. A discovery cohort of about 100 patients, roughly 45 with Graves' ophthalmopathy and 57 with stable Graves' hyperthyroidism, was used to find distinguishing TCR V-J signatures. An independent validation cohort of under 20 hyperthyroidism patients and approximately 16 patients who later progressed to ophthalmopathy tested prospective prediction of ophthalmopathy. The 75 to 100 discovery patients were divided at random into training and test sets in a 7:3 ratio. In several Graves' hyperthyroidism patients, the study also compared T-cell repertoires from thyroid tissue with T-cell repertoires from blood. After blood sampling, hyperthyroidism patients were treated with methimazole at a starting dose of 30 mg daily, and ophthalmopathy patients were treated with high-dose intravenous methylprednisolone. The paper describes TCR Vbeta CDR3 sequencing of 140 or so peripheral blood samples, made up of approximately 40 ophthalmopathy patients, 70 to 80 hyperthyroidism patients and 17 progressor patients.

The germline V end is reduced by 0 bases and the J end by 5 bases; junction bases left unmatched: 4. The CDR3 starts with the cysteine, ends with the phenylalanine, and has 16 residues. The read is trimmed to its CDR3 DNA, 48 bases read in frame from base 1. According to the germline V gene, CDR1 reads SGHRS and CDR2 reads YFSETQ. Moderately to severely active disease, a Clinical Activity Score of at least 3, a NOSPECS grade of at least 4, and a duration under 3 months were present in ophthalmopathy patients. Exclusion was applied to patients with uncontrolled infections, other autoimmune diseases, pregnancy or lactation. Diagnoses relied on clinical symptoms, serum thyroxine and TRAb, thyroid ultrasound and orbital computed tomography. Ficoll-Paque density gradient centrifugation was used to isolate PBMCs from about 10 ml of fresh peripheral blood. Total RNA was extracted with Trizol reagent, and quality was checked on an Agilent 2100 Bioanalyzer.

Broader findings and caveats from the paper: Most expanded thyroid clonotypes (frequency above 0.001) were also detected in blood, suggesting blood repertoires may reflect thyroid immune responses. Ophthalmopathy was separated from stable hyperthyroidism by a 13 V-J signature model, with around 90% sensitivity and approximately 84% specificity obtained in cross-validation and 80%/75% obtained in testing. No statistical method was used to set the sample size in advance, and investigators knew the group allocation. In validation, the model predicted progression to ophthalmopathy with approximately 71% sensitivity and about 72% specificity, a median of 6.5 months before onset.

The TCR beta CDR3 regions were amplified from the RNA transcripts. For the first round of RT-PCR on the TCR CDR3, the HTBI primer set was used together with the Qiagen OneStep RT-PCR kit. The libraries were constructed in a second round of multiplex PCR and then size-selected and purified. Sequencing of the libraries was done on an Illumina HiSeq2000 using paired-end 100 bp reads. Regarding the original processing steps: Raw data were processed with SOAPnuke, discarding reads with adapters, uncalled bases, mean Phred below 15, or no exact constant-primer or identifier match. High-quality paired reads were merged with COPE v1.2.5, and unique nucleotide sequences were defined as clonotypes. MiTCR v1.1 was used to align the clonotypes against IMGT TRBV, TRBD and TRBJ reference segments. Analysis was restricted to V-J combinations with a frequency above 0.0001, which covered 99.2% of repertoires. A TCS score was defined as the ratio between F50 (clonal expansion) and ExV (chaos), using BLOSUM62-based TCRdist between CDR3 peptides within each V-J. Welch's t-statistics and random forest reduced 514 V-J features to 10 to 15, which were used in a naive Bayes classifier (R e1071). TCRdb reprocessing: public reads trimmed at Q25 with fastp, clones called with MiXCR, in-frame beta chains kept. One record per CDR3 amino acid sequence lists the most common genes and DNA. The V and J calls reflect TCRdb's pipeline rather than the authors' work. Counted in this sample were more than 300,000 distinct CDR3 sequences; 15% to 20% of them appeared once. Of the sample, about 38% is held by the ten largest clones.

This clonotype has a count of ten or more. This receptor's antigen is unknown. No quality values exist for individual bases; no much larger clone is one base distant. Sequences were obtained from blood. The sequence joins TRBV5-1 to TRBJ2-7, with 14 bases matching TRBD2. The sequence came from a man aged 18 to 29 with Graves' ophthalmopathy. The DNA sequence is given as TGCGCCAGCAGCTTGGGGACTAGCGGGGGGTTGGACGAGCAGTACTTC. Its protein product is CASSLGTSGGLDEQYF. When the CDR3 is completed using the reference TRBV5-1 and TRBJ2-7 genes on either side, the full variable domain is KAGVTQTPRYLIKTRGQQVTLSCSPISGHRSVSWYQQTPGQGLQFLFEYFSETQRNKGNFPGRFSGRQFSNSRSEMNVSTLELGDSALYLCASSLGTSGGLDEQYFGPGTRLTVT.